This T cell receptor (beta chain) derives from a study of shared clonotypes between healthy human individuals. The protocol was immunoSEQ multiplex PCR, while the TCRdb copy is restricted to in-frame clones and leaves out a portion. The sample contains roughly 2 million clones, about 95% of which appear only once. CD8 cells regarded as naive lacked CD45RO, were positively chosen for CCR7, and omitted terminally differentiated effector memory CD45RA+ cells. The CDR3 runs to 12 residues. What was sequenced was naive CD8+ T cells sorted from blood. The rearrangement links TRBV21-1 to TRBJ2-7; no DNA check was done on the table's D call, TRBD1. TRBV21-1 is marked as a pseudogene. This sequence was found in a man aged 18 to 35 in good health. The CDR3 sequence: CASRGTAYEQYF. CDR3 coding DNA: TGTGCCAGCAGGGGGACAGCCTACGAGCAGTACTTC.